What follows are 10 T cell receptor beta chains derived from one specimen sequenced in a study of lymphopenia after photon versus proton radiotherapy. Repertoires were generated with immunoSEQ multiplex PCR, while TCRdb's copy carries only in-frame clones and drops some. The table records 35,000 to 50,000 clones, 80% to 95% of them present only once. The specimen comprised peripheral blood, sampled from a patient treated with photon-based radiotherapy. The source is a man aged 55-75 years with cholangiocarcinoma.

This rearrangement joins TRBV11-2 to TRBJ2-3, with 12 positions matching TRBD1. The CDR3 is made up of 17 amino acids. The V and J ends lost 1 base and 3 bases, in that order; junction bases with no gene match: 5. From germline, CDR1 is SGHAT and CDR2 FQNNGV. CDR3 bases: TGTGCCAGCAGCTTAGTTGGGACAGGGGGCATAACAGATACGCAGTATTTT. It codes for CASSLVGTGGITDTQYF.

The chain is built from TRBV7-9 and TRBJ1-1, with D possibly TRBD1 on 5 matching bases. The CDR3 spans 13 residues. CDR1 is SEHNR, CDR2 FQNEAQ, per germline (reference sequence). The V and J ends lost 5 bases and 3 bases respectively, with 10 bases between them. DNA for the CDR3: TGTGCCAGCAGCACCCGGGACTACACTGAAGCTTTCTTT. Translation: CASSTRDYTEAFF.

By proportion, this clone is large. The chain recombines TRBV7-9 with TRBJ1-4; TRBD1 agrees at 7 bases. V lost 2 bases, J lost 2 bases, and 14 bases stayed unmatched. Germline values: CDR1 SEHNR, CDR2 FQNEAQ (reference sequence). This CDR3 is built from 19 residues. CDR3 amino acids: CASSLKGNRQGWTNEKLFF. CDR3 DNA sequence: TGTGCCAGCAGCTTAAAGGGGAATCGACAGGGCTGGACTAATGAAAAACTGTTTTTT.

This sequence joins TRBV7-8 and TRBJ1-5; 12 bases align to TRBD1. Germline V gives CDR1 SGHVS, CDR2 FQNEAQ. There are 17 residues in the CDR3. The V gene end was trimmed by 5 bases and the J gene end by 5 bases; junction bases not matched to a gene: 10. CDR3 sequence reads: CASSGGTGGEIDQPQHF. Written as DNA, the CDR3 is TGTGCCAGCAGCGGAGGGACAGGGGGCGAAATTGATCAGCCCCAGCATTTT.

The chain recombines TRBV28 with TRBJ2-3; 7 positions agree with TRBD1. Germline V CDR1 and CDR2: MDHEN, SYDVKM. The CDR3 is made up of 14 amino acids. V lost 2 bases, J lost 3 bases, and 2 bases stayed unmatched. DNA of the CDR3: TGTGCCAGCAGTTTACCAGGGGGTACAGATACGCAGTATTTT. This translates into CASSLPGGTDTQYF.

J is TRBJ2-5 and V is TRBV29-1, with D perhaps TRBD1 or TRBD2 (5 bases each). This CDR3 has 12 amino acids. The V end was cut by 4 bases, the J end by 5 bases, with 11 bases between. Germline V lookup: CDR1 SQVTM, CDR2 ANQGSEA. The CDR3 sequence is CSVGGAGETQYF. For the CDR3, the DNA is TGCAGCGTTGGAGGGGCAGGGGAGACCCAGTACTTC.

V is TRBV6-1 and J is TRBJ1-1, with D possibly TRBD1 on 5 matching bases. The germline V gene has CDR1 MNHNS and CDR2 SASEGT. Deletions cut 6 bases from V and 0 bases from J, with 11 bases between. CDR3 size: 14 residues. CDR3 bases: TGTGCCAGCAGCCGTACGACAGTGAACACTGAAGCTTTCTTT. Translation gives CASSRTTVNTEAFF.

This chain connects TRBV11-3 to TRBJ1-6, with D uncertain. With 3 bases removed from V and 7 bases from J, the gap between germline ends came to 7 bases. The CDR3 totals 13 residues. Germline V CDR1 and CDR2: SGHNT, YENEEA. The CDR3 protein is CASSLDGNSPLHF. The CDR3 coding sequence is TGTGCCAGCAGCTTGGACGGGAATTCACCCCTCCACTTT. Looking up the rest from reference TRBV11-3 and TRBJ1-6 gives the full variable domain: EAGVVQSPRYKIIEKKQPVAFWCNPISGHNTLYWYLQNLGQGPELLIRYENEEAVDDSQLPKDRFSAERLKGVDSTLKIQPAELGDSAVYLCASSLDGNSPLHFGNGTRLTVT.

This clone appeared once. This chain links TRBV2 with TRBJ2-3; D remains ambiguous. CDR3 length: 13 amino acids. V dropped 7 bases and J dropped 0 bases, with 8 bases sitting between them. In germline, CDR1 is SNHLY, CDR2 FYNNEI. Here the CDR3 reads CASTLTSTDTQYF. The CDR3 region has the DNA TGTGCCAGCACCTTGACCAGCACAGATACGCAGTATTTT.

The chain couples TRBV19 to TRBJ1-4; 10 bases map to TRBD1. Unmatched junction bases numbered 1, after V lost 4 bases and J lost 5 bases. The length of the CDR3 is 14 residues. The V gene's germline CDR1 is LNHDA and CDR2 SQIVND (reference sequence). The CDR3 DNA reads as TGTGCCAGTAGTAGGGGACAGGGGAATGAAAAACTGTTTTTT. Protein: CASSRGQGNEKLFF.